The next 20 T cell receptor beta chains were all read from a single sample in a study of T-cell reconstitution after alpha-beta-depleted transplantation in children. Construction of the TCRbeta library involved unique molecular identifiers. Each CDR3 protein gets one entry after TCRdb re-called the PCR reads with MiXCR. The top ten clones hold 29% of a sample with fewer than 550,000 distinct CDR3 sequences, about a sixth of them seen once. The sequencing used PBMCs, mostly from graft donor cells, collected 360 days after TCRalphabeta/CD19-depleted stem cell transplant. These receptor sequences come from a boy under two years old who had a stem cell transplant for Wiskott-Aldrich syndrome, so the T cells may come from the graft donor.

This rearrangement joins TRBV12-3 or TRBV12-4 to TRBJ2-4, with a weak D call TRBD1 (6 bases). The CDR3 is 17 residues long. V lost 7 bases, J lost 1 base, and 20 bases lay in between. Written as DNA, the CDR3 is TGTGCCAGCACCCTTCTATTAACAGGGCTGGCCAAAAACATTCAGTACTTC. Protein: CASTLLLTGLAKNIQYF.

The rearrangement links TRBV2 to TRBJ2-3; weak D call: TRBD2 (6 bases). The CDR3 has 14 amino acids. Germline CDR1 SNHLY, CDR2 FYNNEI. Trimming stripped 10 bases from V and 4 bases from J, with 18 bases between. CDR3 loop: CATEAGSNPDTQYF. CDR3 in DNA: TGTGCCACCGAAGCCGGGAGTAACCCAGATACGCAGTATTTT.

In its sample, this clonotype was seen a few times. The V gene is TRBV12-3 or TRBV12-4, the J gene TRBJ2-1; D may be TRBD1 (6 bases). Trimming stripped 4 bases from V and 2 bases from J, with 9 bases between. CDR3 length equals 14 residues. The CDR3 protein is CASSSRDTYNEQFF. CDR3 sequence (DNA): TGTGCCAGCAGTTCCCGGGACACCTACAATGAGCAGTTCTTC.

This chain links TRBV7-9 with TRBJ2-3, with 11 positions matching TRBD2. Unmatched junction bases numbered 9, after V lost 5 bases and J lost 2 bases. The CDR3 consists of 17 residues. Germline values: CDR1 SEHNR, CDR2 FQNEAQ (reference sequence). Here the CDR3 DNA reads TGTGCCAGCAGCCCCTTCCTAGCGGGAGGCTACACAGATACGCAGTATTTT. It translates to CASSPFLAGGYTDTQYF.

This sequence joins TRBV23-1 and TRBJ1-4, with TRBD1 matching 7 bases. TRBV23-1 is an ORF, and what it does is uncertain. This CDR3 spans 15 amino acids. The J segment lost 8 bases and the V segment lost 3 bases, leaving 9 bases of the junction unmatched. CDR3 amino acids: CASSHPQGPSEKLFF. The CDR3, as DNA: TGCGCCAGCAGTCATCCACAGGGGCCTTCCGAAAAACTGTTTTTT.

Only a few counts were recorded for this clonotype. In DNA form, the CDR3 reads TGTGCCAGCTCACCAAAACGGCCGTTGAACACTGAAGCTTTCTTT. Amino acid sequence: CASSPKRPLNTEAFF. V and J are TRBV18 and TRBJ1-1; D not resolved. Germline CDR1 and CDR2: KGHSH and LQKENI. V was trimmed by 2 bases and J by 0 bases, leaving 10 bases between them. CDR3 length equals 15 residues.

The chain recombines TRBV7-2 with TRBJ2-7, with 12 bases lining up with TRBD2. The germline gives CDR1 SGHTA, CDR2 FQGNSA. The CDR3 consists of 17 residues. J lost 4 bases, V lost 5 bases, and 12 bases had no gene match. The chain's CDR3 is CASSPRTSGTHLYEQYF. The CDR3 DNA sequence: TGTGCCAGCAGCCCAAGGACTAGCGGGACCCACCTGTACGAGCAGTACTTC. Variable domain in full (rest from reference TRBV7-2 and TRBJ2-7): GAGVSQSPSNKVTEKGKDVELRCDPISGHTALYWYRQSLGQGLEFLIYFQGNSAPDKSGLPSDRFSAERTGGSVSTLTIQRTQQEDSAVYLCASSPRTSGTHLYEQYFGPGTRLTVT.

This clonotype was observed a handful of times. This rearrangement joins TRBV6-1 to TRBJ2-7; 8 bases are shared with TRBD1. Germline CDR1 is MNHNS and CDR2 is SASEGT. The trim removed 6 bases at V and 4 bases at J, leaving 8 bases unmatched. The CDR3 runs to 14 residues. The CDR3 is CASRRQGKYYEQYF. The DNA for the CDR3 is TGTGCCAGCAGACGACAGGGGAAGTATTACGAGCAGTACTTC.

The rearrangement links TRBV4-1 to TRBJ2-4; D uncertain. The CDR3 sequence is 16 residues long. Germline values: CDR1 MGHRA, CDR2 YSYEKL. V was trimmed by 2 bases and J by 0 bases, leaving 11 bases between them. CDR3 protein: CASSQFLTLAKNIQYF. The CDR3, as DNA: TGCGCCAGCAGCCAATTCCTGACTCTAGCCAAAAACATTCAGTACTTC.

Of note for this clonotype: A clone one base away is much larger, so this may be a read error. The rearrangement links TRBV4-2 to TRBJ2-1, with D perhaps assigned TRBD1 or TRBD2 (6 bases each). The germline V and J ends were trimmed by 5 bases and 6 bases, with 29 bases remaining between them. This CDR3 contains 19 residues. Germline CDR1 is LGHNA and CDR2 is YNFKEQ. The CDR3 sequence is CASSEFLWRGRGGSNEQFF. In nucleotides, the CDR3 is TGTGCCAGCAGCGAATTCCTTTGGAGAGGGCGAGGGGGGAGCAATGAGCAGTTCTTC.

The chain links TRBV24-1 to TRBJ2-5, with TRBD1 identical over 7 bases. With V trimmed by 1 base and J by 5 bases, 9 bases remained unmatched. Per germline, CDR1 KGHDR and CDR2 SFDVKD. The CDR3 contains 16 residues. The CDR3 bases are TGTGCCACCAGTGATTTTTATCAGACAGGGATGGAGACCCAGTACTTC. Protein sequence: CATSDFYQTGMETQYF.

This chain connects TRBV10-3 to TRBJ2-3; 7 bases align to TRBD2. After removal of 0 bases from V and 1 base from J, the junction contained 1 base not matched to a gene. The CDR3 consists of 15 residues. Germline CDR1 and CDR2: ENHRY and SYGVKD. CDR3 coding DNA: TGTGCCATCAGTGAGTCAACTAGCGGCACAGATACGCAGTATTTT. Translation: CAISESTSGTDTQYF.

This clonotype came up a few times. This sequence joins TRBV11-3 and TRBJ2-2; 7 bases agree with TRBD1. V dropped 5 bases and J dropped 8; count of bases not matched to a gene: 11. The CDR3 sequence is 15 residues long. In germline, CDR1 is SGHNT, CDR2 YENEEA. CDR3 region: CASSVRQGWRGELFF. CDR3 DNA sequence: TGTGCCAGCAGCGTACGACAGGGATGGAGGGGGGAGCTGTTTTTT.

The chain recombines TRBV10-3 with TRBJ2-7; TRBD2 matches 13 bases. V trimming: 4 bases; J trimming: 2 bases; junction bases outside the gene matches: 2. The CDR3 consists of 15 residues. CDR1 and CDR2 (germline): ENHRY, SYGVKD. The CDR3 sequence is CAISAGLAGAYEQYF. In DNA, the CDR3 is TGTGCCATCAGTGCAGGACTAGCGGGAGCCTACGAGCAGTACTTC.

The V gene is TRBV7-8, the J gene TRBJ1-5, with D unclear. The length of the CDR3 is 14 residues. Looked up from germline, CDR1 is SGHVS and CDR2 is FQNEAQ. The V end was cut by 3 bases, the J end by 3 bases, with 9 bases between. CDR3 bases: TGTGCCAGCAGCTTGAGGACTACCAATCAGCCCCAGCATTTT. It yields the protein CASSLRTTNQPQHF. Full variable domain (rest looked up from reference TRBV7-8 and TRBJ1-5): GAGVSQSPRYKVAKRGQDVALRCDPISGHVSLFWYQQALGQGPEFLTYFQNEAQLDKSGLPSDRFFAERPEGSVSTLKIQRTQQEDSAVYLCASSLRTTNQPQHFGDGTRLSIL.

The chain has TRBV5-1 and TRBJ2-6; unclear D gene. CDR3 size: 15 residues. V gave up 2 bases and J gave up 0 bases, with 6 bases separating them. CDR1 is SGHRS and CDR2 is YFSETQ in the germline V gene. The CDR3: CASSFGNSGANVLTF. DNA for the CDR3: TGCGCCAGCAGCTTTGGGAACTCTGGGGCCAACGTCCTGACTTTC.

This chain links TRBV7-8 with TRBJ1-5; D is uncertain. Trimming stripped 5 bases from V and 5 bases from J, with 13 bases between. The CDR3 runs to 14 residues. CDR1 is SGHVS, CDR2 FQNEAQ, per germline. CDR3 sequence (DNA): TGTGCCAGCAGCGTCCTTCCTAAGTATCAGCCCCAGCATTTT. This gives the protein CASSVLPKYQPQHF. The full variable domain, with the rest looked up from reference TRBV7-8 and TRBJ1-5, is GAGVSQSPRYKVAKRGQDVALRCDPISGHVSLFWYQQALGQGPEFLTYFQNEAQLDKSGLPSDRFFAERPEGSVSTLKIQRTQQEDSAVYLCASSVLPKYQPQHFGDGTRLSIL.

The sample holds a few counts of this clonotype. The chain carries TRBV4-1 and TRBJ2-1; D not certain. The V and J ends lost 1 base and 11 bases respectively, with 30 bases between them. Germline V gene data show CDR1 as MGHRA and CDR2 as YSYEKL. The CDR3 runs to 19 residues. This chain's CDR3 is CASSQGGWLRTPQKTQQFF. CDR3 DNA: TGCGCCAGCAGCCAAGGGGGATGGTTGCGTACACCCCAAAAAACCCAGCAGTTCTTC.

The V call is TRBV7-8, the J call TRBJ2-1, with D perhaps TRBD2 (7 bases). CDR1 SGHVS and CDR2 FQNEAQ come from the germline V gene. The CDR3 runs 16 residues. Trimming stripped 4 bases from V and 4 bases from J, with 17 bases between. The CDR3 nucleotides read TGTGCCAGCAGCTCCGTCGTCGGGGGGCTTTACAATGAGCAGTTCTTC. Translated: CASSSVVGGLYNEQFF.

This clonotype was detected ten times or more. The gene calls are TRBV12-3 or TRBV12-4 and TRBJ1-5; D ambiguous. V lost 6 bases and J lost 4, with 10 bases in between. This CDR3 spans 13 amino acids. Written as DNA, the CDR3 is TGTGCCAGCAGCCCCGGACGGAATCAGCCCCAGCATTTT. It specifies CASSPGRNQPQHF.